This entry lists 4 T cell receptor beta chains sequenced from one sample in a study of cytomegalovirus exposure and HLA in healthy donors. 60 Vbeta and 13 Jbeta primers were used in PCR. Assay used: immunoSEQ multiplex PCR; TCRdb lists only in-frame clones, some missing. The repertoire holds some 200,000 clones, with roughly 10% as singletons. What was sequenced was PBMCs. The receptors were sampled from a woman younger than 45 in good health and CMV-seropositive.

For this clone: At one of its ends the junction is not consistent with the germline gene, which may arise from a read error. V is TRBV6-6 and J is TRBJ2-4, with D possibly matching TRBD2 (5 bases). This CDR3 is 13 amino acids long. The germline V gene has CDR1 MNHNY and CDR2 SVGAGI (reference sequence). The chain's CDR3 is CASSNSRGNIQYF. The CDR3 DNA follows: TGTGCCAGCAGTAACTCTCGGGGAAACATTCAGTACTTC.

This clone appeared a few times. This chain uses TRBV6-6 with TRBJ2-6, with TRBD1 matching 8 bases. Germline V lookup: CDR1 MNHNY, CDR2 SVGAGI (reference sequence). The CDR3 has 16 residues. With 2 bases clipped from V and 11 bases from J, the junction kept 11 bases outside the gene matches. CDR3 sequence: CASSYPSQGVRDVLTF. CDR3 DNA sequence: TGTGCCAGCAGTTACCCGTCACAGGGGGTCCGGGACGTCCTGACTTTC.

This chain joins TRBV27 and TRBJ2-1; 8 nucleotides match TRBD2. The CDR3 covers 17 residues. V shed 8 bases and J 0 bases; nucleotides not matched to a gene: 12. CDR1 is MNHEY and CDR2 is SMNVEV in the germline V gene (reference sequence). The CDR3 DNA reads as TGTGCCAGCCTTAAGTCCCTAACTAGCGGCTCCTACAATGAGCAGTTCTTC. It yields the protein CASLKSLTSGSYNEQFF.

This chain uses TRBV6-1 with TRBJ2-7; 9 bases line up with TRBD2. The CDR3 runs to 14 residues. CDR1 is MNHNS, CDR2 SASEGT, per germline. J gave up 0 bases and V 4 bases, and 1 base lay outside the gene matches. The DNA of the CDR3 is TGTGCCAGCAGTGTGACTAGCGGCTCCTACGAGCAGTACTTC. This sequence encodes CASSVTSGSYEQYF.